This TCR beta chain is drawn from a study of early T cells in non-severe SARS-CoV-2 infection. The overall study: Investigators sequenced bulk RNA drawn from unsorted whole blood, and chains remained unpaired.

Researchers attached unique molecular identifiers to individual cDNA molecules. One entry per CDR3 protein, called by TCRdb with MiXCR from the 5' RACE reads. This repertoire shows about 84,000 distinct CDR3 sequences, 12% found once; its top ten account for about 2.7%. Germline V gene sequence: CDR1 SGHTA, CDR2 FQGNSA. With 1 base clipped from V and 8 bases from J, the junction kept 4 bases outside the gene matches. The CDR3 is 14 amino acids. Source material: whole blood. The source is an adult who was a healthcare worker with PCR-confirmed SARS-CoV-2 infection or an uninfected control (not recorded which). This rearrangement joins TRBV7-2 to TRBJ2-4, with TRBD1 identical over 8 bases. The CDR3 loop reads CASSLDRGRDIQYF. CDR3 sequence (DNA): TGTGCCAGCAGCTTAGACAGGGGGAGAGACATTCAGTACTTC.